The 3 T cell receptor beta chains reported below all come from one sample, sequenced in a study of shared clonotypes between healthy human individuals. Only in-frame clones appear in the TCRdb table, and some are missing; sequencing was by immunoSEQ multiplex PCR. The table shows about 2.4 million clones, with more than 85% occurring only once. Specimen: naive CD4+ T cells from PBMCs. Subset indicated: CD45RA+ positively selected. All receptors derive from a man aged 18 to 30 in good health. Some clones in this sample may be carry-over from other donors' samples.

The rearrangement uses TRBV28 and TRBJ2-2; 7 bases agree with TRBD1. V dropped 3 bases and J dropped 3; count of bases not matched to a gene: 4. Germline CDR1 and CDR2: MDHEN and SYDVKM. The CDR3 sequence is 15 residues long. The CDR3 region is CASSFIGGYTGELFF. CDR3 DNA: TGTGCCAGCAGTTTCATAGGGGGCTACACCGGGGAGCTGTTTTTT.

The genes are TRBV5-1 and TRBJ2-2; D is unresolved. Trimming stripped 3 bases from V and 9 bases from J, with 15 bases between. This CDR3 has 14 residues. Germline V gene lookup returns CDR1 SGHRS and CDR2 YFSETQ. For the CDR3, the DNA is TGCGCCAGCAGCTCGGACCCGTTTCCACGGGAGCTGTTTTTT. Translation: CASSSDPFPRELFF.

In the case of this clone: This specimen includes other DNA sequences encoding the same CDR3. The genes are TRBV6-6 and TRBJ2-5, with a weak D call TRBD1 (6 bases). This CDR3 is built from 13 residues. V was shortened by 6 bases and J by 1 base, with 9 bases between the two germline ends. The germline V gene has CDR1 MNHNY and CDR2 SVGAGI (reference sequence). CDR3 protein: CASSLDSQETQYF. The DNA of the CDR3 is TGTGCCAGCAGCCTGGACAGCCAAGAGACCCAGTACTTC.